Listed here are 16 T cell receptor beta chains from one sample, sequenced in a study of human T cells and chemical hapten exposure. Time point meaning: patch test 2, 6 weeks after DPC sensitization. Described treatment: therapeutic diphenylcyclopropenone sensitization with weekly scalp DPC. TCRdb passed the RACE reads through MiXCR, listing each CDR3 protein once. This sample yields about 40,000 distinct CDR3 sequences, of which approximately 3.4% are seen a single time; about 6.2% belongs to the top ten. Source: whole blood, taken in connection with sensitization to the hapten diphenylcyclopropenone (DPC). All receptors come from a man aged 35-49 years with alopecia areata. Some clones in this sample may be carry-over from other donors' samples.

This clonotype was picked up many times. The V and J genes are TRBV10-3 and TRBJ2-7, with D unclear. Germline-derived CDR1 and CDR2 are ENHRY and SYGVKD. Trimming pared 4 bases from V and 4 bases from J, leaving 11 bases between. This CDR3 is built from 13 residues. DNA of the CDR3: TGTGCCATCAGTGGGGGTTCTGCGTACGAGCAGTACTTC. Its protein is CAISGGSAYEQYF.

As concerns this clonotype: A read error may account for a junction end that differs from germline. V is TRBV25-1 and J is TRBJ1-3; 11 bases align to TRBD1. The CDR3 spans 16 residues. Germline loops: CDR1 MGHDK, CDR2 SYGVNS. The CDR3 region is CASRERDRGAGNTRYF. DNA of the CDR3: TGTGCCAGCAGGGAGCGGGACAGGGGGGCGGGAAACACCAGATATTTT.

This clonotype was recorded many times. This chain joins TRBV12-3 or TRBV12-4 and TRBJ2-3; 9 positions match TRBD2. This CDR3 contains 15 residues. Losses at the gene ends were 2 bases for V and 5 bases for J; bases not matched to a gene: 5. The CDR3 loop reads CASSLSSGIRDTQYF. CDR3 DNA: TGTGCCAGCAGTTTATCTAGCGGGATACGAGATACGCAGTATTTT.

This clonotype was observed at least ten times. The chain carries TRBV27 and TRBJ1-1; TRBD1 matches 9 bases. Germline CDR1 is MNHEY and CDR2 is SMNVEV (reference sequence). The CDR3 extends over 15 amino acids. V lost 7 bases, J lost 5 bases, and 11 bases stayed unmatched. CDR3 loop: CASIGQGKGTTEAFF. The CDR3, as DNA: TGTGCCAGCATCGGACAGGGGAAGGGAACAACTGAAGCTTTCTTT.

This clonotype occurred a few times. The V and J genes are TRBV29-1 and TRBJ2-7; 7 nucleotides agree with TRBD2. The germline V gene encodes CDR1 SQVTM and CDR2 ANQGSEA. The V gene end was trimmed by 5 bases and the J gene end by 5 bases; junction bases not matched to a gene: 12. The CDR3 runs 14 residues. As DNA, the CDR3 is TGCAGCGTTAAACCCCGCGGGAGTGTCGACGAGCAGTACTTC. This encodes CSVKPRGSVDEQYF.

Ten or more counts support this clonotype. The chain joins TRBV12-3 or TRBV12-4 to TRBJ1-5; TRBD1 is a possible D gene (5 bases). The V and J ends lost 6 bases and 4 bases respectively, with 13 bases between them. There are 14 residues in the CDR3. The CDR3 DNA is TGTGCCAGCAGGAGTTGGCGGACAAATCAGCCCCAGCATTTT. Translated: CASRSWRTNQPQHF.

The chain links TRBV28 to TRBJ1-3, with TRBD1 as a possible D gene (6 bases). The length of the CDR3 is 17 residues. Germline V CDR1 and CDR2: MDHEN, SYDVKM. V was pared by 1 base and J by 3 bases, with 16 bases between. CDR3 DNA: TGTGCCAGCAGTTTATCGACAGGTTCAATGGGTGGAAACACCATATATTTT. This gives the protein CASSLSTGSMGGNTIYF.

This clonotype appeared many times. This chain joins TRBV11-2 and TRBJ2-4, with D perhaps matching TRBD1 (5 bases). Trimming removed 0 bases from V and 0 bases from J, with 18 bases in between. Germline loops: CDR1 SGHAT, CDR2 FQNNGV. CDR3 size: 19 residues. The CDR3 here is CASSLDRQKTAPAKNIQYF. In DNA form, the CDR3 reads TGTGCCAGCAGCTTAGATCGTCAGAAGACAGCTCCAGCCAAAAACATTCAGTACTTC.

This clonotype came up many times. The chain links TRBV28 to TRBJ2-2, with no clear D. V lost 6 bases, J lost 0 bases, and 17 bases lay in between. Germline CDR1 is MDHEN and CDR2 is SYDVKM. The CDR3 has 17 amino acids. This chain's CDR3 is CASSHPLRVPNTGELFF. The CDR3 DNA is TGTGCCAGCAGCCATCCGTTGAGAGTCCCGAACACCGGGGAGCTGTTTTTT.

At least ten counts were recorded for this clonotype. The chain combines TRBV10-3 with TRBJ2-1, with TRBD1 matching 7 bases. V shed 10 bases and J 0 bases; nucleotides not matched to a gene: 3. This CDR3 comprises 13 residues. The germline gives CDR1 ENHRY, CDR2 SYGVKD. CDR3 loop: CATRDSSYNEQFF. Written as DNA, the CDR3 is TGTGCCACAAGGGACAGCTCCTACAATGAGCAGTTCTTC.

This clonotype was seen more than once but under ten times. This sequence joins TRBV28 and TRBJ1-6; D remains ambiguous. CDR1 is MDHEN, CDR2 SYDVKM, per germline. The CDR3 is made up of 14 amino acids. V was clipped by 5 bases and J by 3 bases, with 8 bases between them. DNA of the CDR3: TGTGCCAGCAGTGGGCAGGTCTATAATTCACCCCTCCACTTT. Its protein is CASSGQVYNSPLHF.

This clonotype has at least ten counts. The chain uses TRBV4-3 and TRBJ1-1, with D possibly TRBD1 on 6 matching bases. Germline V CDR1 and CDR2: LGHNA, YSLEER. This CDR3 comprises 16 residues. V was pared by 0 bases and J by 7 bases, with 18 bases between. Here the CDR3 DNA reads TGCGCCAGCAGCCAAGATGGGGGCCCAGGACAGCTTGAAGCTTTCTTT. Its protein is CASSQDGGPGQLEAFF.

The chain has TRBV7-2 and TRBJ1-5; TRBD1 agrees at 9 bases. This CDR3 spans 16 amino acids. Trimming removed 5 bases from V and 2 bases from J; junction bases left unmatched: 7. CDR1 is SGHTA and CDR2 is FQGNSA in the germline V gene. For the CDR3, the DNA is TGTGCCAGCAGCGCGGGACAGGGCCGGGGCAATCAGCCCCAGCATTTT. As protein: CASSAGQGRGNQPQHF. The full variable domain, in which reference TRBV7-2 and TRBJ1-5 provide the parts outside the CDR3, is GAGVSQSPSNKVTEKGKDVELRCDPISGHTALYWYRQSLGQGLEFLIYFQGNSAPDKSGLPSDRFSAERTGGSVSTLTIQRTQQEDSAVYLCASSAGQGRGNQPQHFGDGTRLSIL.

As to this clonotype: One junction end disagrees with the germline gene, perhaps due to a read error. The chain combines TRBV5-6 with TRBJ1-5; D is unclear. The germline V gene encodes CDR1 SGHDT and CDR2 YYEEEE. The length of the CDR3 is 15 residues. This CDR3 is CARSLEGAGNQPQHF. CDR3 DNA sequence: TGTGCCAGAAGCTTGGAGGGAGCTGGCAATCAGCCCCAGCATTTT.

The table lists this clonotype with many counts. The CDR3 DNA reads TGTGCCAGCAGTTACAGGGGGCAGGGGCTCGCTGAAGCTTTCTTT. It specifies CASSYRGQGLAEAFF. The chain recombines TRBV6-5 with TRBJ1-1; TRBD1 agrees at 7 bases. The V gene's germline CDR1 is MNHEY and CDR2 SVGAGI. This CDR3 contains 15 residues. The J segment lost 6 bases and the V segment lost 2 bases, leaving 9 bases of the junction unmatched.

This clonotype was seen ten or more times. This chain connects TRBV12-3 or TRBV12-4 to TRBJ2-2; 10 nucleotides line up with TRBD2. The V gene end was trimmed by 3 bases and the J gene end by 6 bases; junction bases not matched to a gene: 13. The CDR3 runs 18 residues. CDR3 protein: CASSLGGAGGSRSGELFF. The CDR3 DNA sequence: TGTGCCAGCAGTTTGGGAGGAGCGGGAGGGTCACGTTCCGGGGAGCTGTTTTTT.